Listed here is a single T cell receptor (beta chain). This sample is drawn from a study of blood T cells in healthy people across ages. The CDR3 is 14 amino acids. J lost 4 bases, V lost 4 bases, and 6 bases had no gene match. The germline V gene has CDR1 SGDLS and CDR2 YYNGEE. The authors ran a second PCR of roughly 6 to 11 cycles using a sample-barcoded 5' primer and a J-beta primer mix. TCRdb reprocessed the 5' RACE reads with MiXCR, giving one entry per CDR3 protein. The sample records hundreds of thousands of distinct CDR3 sequences, 32% being singletons. The specimen was blood. The sequence derives from a woman aged 80 or over in good health. The chain uses TRBV9 and TRBJ2-5; 8 bases align to TRBD1. CDR3 region: CASSFGQGRETQYF. Here the CDR3 DNA reads TGTGCCAGCAGCTTCGGACAGGGACGAGAGACCCAGTACTTC.